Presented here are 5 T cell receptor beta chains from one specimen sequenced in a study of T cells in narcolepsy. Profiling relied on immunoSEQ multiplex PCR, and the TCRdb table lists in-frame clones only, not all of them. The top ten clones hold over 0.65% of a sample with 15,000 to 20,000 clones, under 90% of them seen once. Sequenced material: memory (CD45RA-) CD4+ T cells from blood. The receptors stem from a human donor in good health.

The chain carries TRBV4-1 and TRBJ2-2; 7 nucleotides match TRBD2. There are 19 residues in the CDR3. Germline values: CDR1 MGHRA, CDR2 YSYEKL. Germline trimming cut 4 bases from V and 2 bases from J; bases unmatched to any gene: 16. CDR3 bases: TGCGCCAGCAGCCCCCGAGGTGGAGCGGGGACCTCCAACACCGGGGAGCTGTTTTTT. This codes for CASSPRGGAGTSNTGELFF.

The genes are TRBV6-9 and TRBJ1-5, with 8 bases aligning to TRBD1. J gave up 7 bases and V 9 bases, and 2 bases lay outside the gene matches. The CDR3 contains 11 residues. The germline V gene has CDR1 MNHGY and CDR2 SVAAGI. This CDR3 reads CASGTGQPQHF. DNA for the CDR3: TGTGCCAGTGGGACAGGACAGCCCCAGCATTTT.

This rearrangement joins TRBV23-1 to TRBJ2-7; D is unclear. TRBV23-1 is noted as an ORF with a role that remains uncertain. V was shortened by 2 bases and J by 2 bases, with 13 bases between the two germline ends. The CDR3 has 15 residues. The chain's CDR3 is CASSQKDGLAYEQYF. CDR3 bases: TGCGCCAGCAGTCAAAAGGACGGGCTCGCCTACGAGCAGTACTTC.

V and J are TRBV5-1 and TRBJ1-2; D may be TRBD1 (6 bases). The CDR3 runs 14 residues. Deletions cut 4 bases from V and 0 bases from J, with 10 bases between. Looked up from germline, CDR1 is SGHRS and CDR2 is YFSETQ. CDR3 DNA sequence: TGCGCCAGCAGCAAGGACAGAGCTAACTATGGCTACACCTTC. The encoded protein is CASSKDRANYGYTF. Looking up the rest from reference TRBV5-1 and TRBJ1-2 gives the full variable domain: KAGVTQTPRYLIKTRGQQVTLSCSPISGHRSVSWYQQTPGQGLQFLFEYFSETQRNKGNFPGRFSGRQFSNSRSEMNVSTLELGDSALYLCASSKDRANYGYTFGSGTRLTVV.

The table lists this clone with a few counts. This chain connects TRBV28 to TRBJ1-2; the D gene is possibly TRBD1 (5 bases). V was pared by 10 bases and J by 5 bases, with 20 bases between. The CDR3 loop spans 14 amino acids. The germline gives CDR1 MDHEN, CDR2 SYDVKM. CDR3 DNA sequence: TGTGCCATTCGGGGGGAAGCAAAACTGTATGGCTACACCTTC. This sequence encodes CAIRGEAKLYGYTF.